The 3 T cell receptor beta chains below all came from one sample that was sequenced in a study of cytomegalovirus exposure and HLA in healthy donors. Vbeta (60) and Jbeta (13) primers were used in the PCR. Assay: immunoSEQ multiplex PCR; the TCRdb copy retains only in-frame clones and omits some. The sample shows roughly 110,000 clones, approximately 79% of them seen only once. Sequences were obtained from PBMCs. The receptors were sampled from a man in his fifties or sixties in good health and CMV-seronegative.

This sequence joins TRBV4-1 and TRBJ2-5; 11 nucleotides agree with TRBD2. Germline values: CDR1 MGHRA, CDR2 YSYEKL. The CDR3 consists of 15 residues. The junction had 6 bases not matched to a gene; V was cut back by 1 base and J by 8 bases. The CDR3 DNA reads TGCGCCAGCAGCCAAGTAGCGGGGGGGGTGGTTACCCAGTACTTC. It specifies CASSQVAGGVVTQYF.

This sequence joins TRBV4-2 and TRBJ1-2; D is uncertain. Per germline, CDR1 LGHNA and CDR2 YNFKEQ. V lost 2 bases and J lost 3, with 16 bases in between. The CDR3 is 16 residues long. Here the CDR3 DNA reads TGTGCCAGCAGCCAAAAGACCCTACAGCTACACTATGGCTACACCTTC. This gives the protein CASSQKTLQLHYGYTF.

On this clone itself: Mismatch with germline at one junction end may stem from a read error. This sample also contains other DNA sequences that code for the same CDR3. The rearrangement links TRBV7-6 to TRBJ2-2; TRBD2 agrees at 10 bases. This CDR3 has 15 residues. Germline assignment: CDR1 SGHVS and CDR2 FNYEAQ. DNA of the CDR3: TGCGCCAGCAGCCTTAGCGGGGGGTTGACCGGGGAGCTGTTTTTT. It yields the protein CASSLSGGLTGELFF.